The 4 T cell receptor beta chains given below trace back to one sample, sequenced in a study of T-cell reconstitution after alpha-beta-depleted transplantation in children. Unique molecular identifiers tagged the TCRbeta library. MiXCR, run by TCRdb on the PCR reads, gives a single entry per CDR3 protein. This sample has 700,000 or so distinct CDR3 sequences, with around 12% found just once. This material consisted of PBMCs, taken before TCRalphabeta/CD19-depleted stem cell transplant. The receptors derive from a girl aged 2 to 9 with congenital amegakaryocytic thrombocytopenia, due to receive a stem cell transplant.

This clonotype has only a few counts. The rearrangement uses TRBV25-1 and TRBJ2-2; D gene ambiguous. V lost 5 bases and J 4 bases, leaving 8 bases between the germline ends. Germline CDR1 is MGHDK and CDR2 is SYGVNS. This CDR3 is 13 amino acids long. This CDR3 is CASSWGPTGELFF. DNA for the CDR3: TGTGCCAGCAGTTGGGGTCCCACCGGGGAGCTGTTTTTT.

This sequence joins TRBV24-1 and TRBJ2-7; a weak D match, TRBD2 (6 bases). Germline CDR1 is KGHDR and CDR2 is SFDVKD. V lost 2 bases and J 5 bases, leaving 9 bases between the germline ends. This CDR3 is built from 13 residues. DNA for the CDR3: TGTGCCACCAGTGATTCCGGAGGGGACGAGCAGTACTTC. This codes for CATSDSGGDEQYF.

CDR3 DNA: TGCGCCAGCAGCTTGGTCCCGGACTATTCCTACGAGCAGTACTTC. This gives the protein CASSLVPDYSYEQYF. V gene TRBV5-1 combines with J gene TRBJ2-7, with D maybe TRBD2 (6 bases). CDR1 is SGHRS, CDR2 YFSETQ, per germline. V was shortened by 0 bases and J by 1 base, with 11 bases between the two germline ends. The CDR3 is 15 residues long.

In this sample, this clonotype turned up many times. The genes are TRBV28 and TRBJ2-7, with D possibly being TRBD1 (6 bases). This CDR3 spans 14 amino acids. The germline CDR1 and CDR2 sequences are MDHEN and SYDVKM. V was clipped by 4 bases and J by 3 bases, with 13 bases between them. This chain's CDR3 is CASSSGTLFYEQYF. In DNA form, the CDR3 reads TGTGCCAGCAGTTCCGGGACATTATTCTACGAGCAGTACTTC.